In this sample, the clone carrying this T cell receptor (beta chain) turned up once. Its antigen is currently unknown. These data belong to a study of CD8+CD57+ T cells in acquired aplastic anemia. Study as a whole: Sorted CD4+ and CD8+ cells yielded DNA averaging approximately 3 ug. An average of approximately 11 million reads for CD4+ cells was obtained from healthy donors.

The V and J ends lost 3 bases and 0 bases respectively, with 7 bases between them. CDR1 and CDR2 (germline): SGHRS, YFSETQ. The CDR3 has 13 amino acids. The study's findings and limits: Simpson's diversity of CD8+ cells was not significantly different in patients compared with controls. Patients and controls shared 25 to 35 CD8+ CDR3 sequences, which appeared highly expressed in patients and within their immunodominant clones.

Genomic DNA, serving as template, underwent TCR beta VDJ and CDR3 profiling. One entry per CDR3 protein, called by TCRdb with MiXCR from the reads. The sample contains roughly 130,000 distinct CDR3 sequences, 40% to 60% of which appear only once. The specimen sequenced was sorted CD4+, CD8+, or CD8+CD57+ T cells (not recorded which) from PBMCs. V is TRBV5-1 and J is TRBJ2-7, with a possible D match to TRBD2 (5 bases). This TCR was recovered from a human donor in good health, serving as a control. CDR3 region: CASSSGVSYEQYF. In DNA, the CDR3 is TGCGCCAGCAGCTCCGGGGTCTCCTACGAGCAGTACTTC.